This entry lists 32 T cell receptor beta chains sequenced from one sample in a study of blood T cell repertoires in COVID-19 (dated by TCRdb to 2020 to 2022). The library came from the immunoSEQ multiplex PCR assay. What TCRdb holds here is the immuneACCESS table cut down to in-frame rearrangements. Part of the clones is not present; checked against another copy, under half of the missing clones reflect an unresolved V gene, and the others are unexplained. The sample records around 310,000 clones, about 90% of which are singletons. 1% of the sample is in the top ten clones. Sequenced sample: peripheral blood. The receptors originated from a woman between 35 and 50 years old with COVID-19, enrolled during active disease.

The genes are TRBV9 and TRBJ1-5, with D hard to call. Germline assignment: CDR1 SGDLS and CDR2 YYNGEE. The CDR3 has 15 amino acids. V was trimmed by 3 bases and J by 2 bases, leaving 12 bases between them. In DNA, the CDR3 is TGTGCCAGCAGCGCGGGAGTGGGCGGCAATCAGCCCCAGCATTTT. Translating gives CASSAGVGGNQPQHF.

The gene calls are TRBV6-2 or TRBV6-3 and TRBJ1-2, with 10 bases identical to TRBD1. V lost 2 bases to trimming and J lost 2 bases; unmatched junction nucleotides: 5. The CDR3 loop spans 16 amino acids. Germline assignment: CDR1 MNHEY and CDR2 SVGEGT. CDR3 DNA: TGTGCCAGCAGTTACGGGGACAGGGGCACGAACTATGGCTACACCTTC. This translates into CASSYGDRGTNYGYTF.

The chain combines TRBV6-5 with TRBJ2-7; possible D gene TRBD1, 6 bases. The CDR3 loop spans 14 amino acids. Germline V gene lookup returns CDR1 MNHEY and CDR2 SVGAGI. The germline V and J ends were trimmed by 7 bases and 1 base, with 14 bases remaining between them. CDR3 protein: CASIPRTVSYEQYF. The CDR3 bases are TGTGCCAGCATCCCCCGGACAGTGTCCTACGAGCAGTACTTC.

This clone was found once. The chain carries TRBV19 and TRBJ1-1; D is ambiguous. Germline loops: CDR1 LNHDA, CDR2 SQIVND (reference sequence). This CDR3 comprises 14 residues. Deletions cut 7 bases from V and 0 bases from J, with 12 bases between. DNA for the CDR3: TGTGCCAGTAAAGTAGCCCCGGTGAACACTGAAGCTTTCTTT. Protein: CASKVAPVNTEAFF. The full variable domain, its missing parts supplied by reference TRBV19 and TRBJ1-1, is DGGITQSPKYLFRKEGQNVTLSCEQNLNHDAMYWYRQDPGQGLRLIYYSQIVNDFQKGDIAEGYSVSREKKESFPLTVTSAQKNPTAFYLCASKVAPVNTEAFFGQGTRLTVV.

The chain combines TRBV7-8 with TRBJ1-4, with 11 positions matching TRBD1. From germline, CDR1 is SGHVS and CDR2 FQNEAQ. This CDR3 is 14 amino acids long. V lost 5 bases to trimming and J lost 8 bases; unmatched junction nucleotides: 4. In DNA, the CDR3 is TGTGCCAGCAGCCTCCGGACAGGGGGCGAAAAACTGTTTTTT. As protein: CASSLRTGGEKLFF. The whole variable domain, filled in from reference TRBV7-8 and TRBJ1-4, reads GAGVSQSPRYKVAKRGQDVALRCDPISGHVSLFWYQQALGQGPEFLTYFQNEAQLDKSGLPSDRFFAERPEGSVSTLKIQRTQQEDSAVYLCASSLRTGGEKLFFGSGTQLSVL.

The V and J genes are TRBV24-1 and TRBJ1-2; 10 positions match TRBD1. Trimming removed 6 bases from V and 4 bases from J; junction bases left unmatched: 7. The CDR3 is 15 amino acids. CDR1 is KGHDR, CDR2 SFDVKD, per germline. The CDR3, as DNA: TGTGCCACCAGTAAGACAGGGGGCTCCCTCTATGGCTACACCTTC. Its protein product is CATSKTGGSLYGYTF.

This rearrangement joins TRBV19 to TRBJ1-3, with D possibly TRBD1 on 6 matching bases. CDR3 length: 16 residues. The germline V gene encodes CDR1 LNHDA and CDR2 SQIVND (reference sequence). V was shortened by 6 bases and J by 0 bases, with 15 bases between the two germline ends. The CDR3 is CASRPRDNLSGNTIYF. For the CDR3, the DNA is TGTGCCAGTAGACCAAGGGACAACCTCTCTGGAAACACCATATATTTT.

This chain joins TRBV5-1 and TRBJ1-1; 7 nucleotides match TRBD1. Germline CDR1 and CDR2: SGHRS and YFSETQ. CDR3 size: 12 residues. Unmatched junction bases numbered 2, after V lost 3 bases and J lost 6 bases. CDR3 nucleotides: TGCGCCAGCAGCTACGACAGGGCTGAAGCTTTCTTT. Translating it yields CASSYDRAEAFF. Based on the CDR3 plus reference TRBV5-1 and TRBJ1-1, the full variable domain is KAGVTQTPRYLIKTRGQQVTLSCSPISGHRSVSWYQQTPGQGLQFLFEYFSETQRNKGNFPGRFSGRQFSNSRSEMNVSTLELGDSALYLCASSYDRAEAFFGQGTRLTVV.

The J gene is TRBJ2-2, the V gene TRBV5-1; no clear D. Trimming stripped 0 bases from V and 4 bases from J, with 7 bases between. Looked up from germline, CDR1 is SGHRS and CDR2 is YFSETQ. The CDR3 is 14 residues long. The DNA of the CDR3 is TGCGCCAGCAGCTTGGCCCACGGCACCGGGGAGCTGTTTTTT. Translating gives CASSLAHGTGELFF.

This chain connects TRBV18 to TRBJ2-2, with no clear D. Germline CDR1 KGHSH, CDR2 LQKENI. The CDR3 is 16 residues long. V was trimmed by 2 bases and J by 4 bases, leaving 14 bases between them. CDR3 DNA sequence: TGTGCCAGCTCACCATTTACAGCCCCCGGCACCGGGGAGCTGTTTTTT. Translation: CASSPFTAPGTGELFF.

This chain uses TRBV4-3 with TRBJ1-1; 7 bases are a match to TRBD1. The V and J ends lost 0 bases and 4 bases, in that order; junction bases with no gene match: 5. The CDR3 covers 15 residues. Germline V gene sequence: CDR1 LGHNA, CDR2 YSLEER. The CDR3 DNA follows: TGCGCCAGCAGCCAAGATGGCAGGGGGTCCACTGAAGCTTTCTTT. Protein: CASSQDGRGSTEAFF.

The J gene is TRBJ1-3, the V gene TRBV4-1; 9 bases align to TRBD1. After removal of 0 bases from V and 6 bases from J, the junction contained 12 bases not matched to a gene. Per germline, CDR1 MGHRA and CDR2 YSYEKL. CDR3 length: 18 residues. The CDR3 nucleotides are TGCGCCAGCAGCCAAGATTATTGGGGACAGGGTCTGGAAAACACCATATATTTT. It specifies CASSQDYWGQGLENTIYF.

J is TRBJ2-5 and V is TRBV5-4, with 9 nucleotides matching TRBD1. The length of the CDR3 is 16 residues. The germline gives CDR1 SGHNT, CDR2 YYREEE (reference sequence). V lost 0 bases, J lost 2 bases, and 5 bases stayed unmatched. The DNA of the CDR3 is TGTGCCAGCAGCTTGGGAGGACAGGGGCCACAAGAGACCCAGTACTTC. It codes for CASSLGGQGPQETQYF. Combining the CDR3 with reference TRBV5-4 and TRBJ2-5 gives the whole variable domain ETGVTQSPTHLIKTRGQQVTLRCSSQSGHNTVSWYQQALGQGPQFIFQYYREEENGRGNFPPRFSGLQFPNYSSELNVNALELDDSALYLCASSLGGQGPQETQYFGPGTRLLVL.

This chain connects TRBV28 to TRBJ2-5; D is ambiguous. V lost 6 bases, J lost 1 base, and 15 bases lay in between. Germline assignment: CDR1 MDHEN and CDR2 SYDVKM. This CDR3 is 15 amino acids long. In nucleotides, the CDR3 is TGTGCCAGCAGCTCGCCAGGATGGTTCCAAGAGACCCAGTACTTC. Translated: CASSSPGWFQETQYF. Variable domain in full (rest from reference TRBV28 and TRBJ2-5): DVKVTQSSRYLVKRTGEKVFLECVQDMDHENMFWYRQDPGLGLRLIYFSYDVKMKEKGDIPEGYSVSREKKERFSLILESASTNQTSMYLCASSSPGWFQETQYFGPGTRLLVL.

V is TRBV7-3 and J is TRBJ1-1, with 8 bases lining up with TRBD1. V shed 0 bases and J 9 bases; nucleotides not matched to a gene: 18. Germline V gene sequence: CDR1 SGHTA, CDR2 FQGTGA. The CDR3 has 18 amino acids. The CDR3 DNA reads as TGTGCCAGCAGCTTAACTCCTCCTTGGACAGGGACGGTTTTGAAAGCTTTCTTT. Translating gives CASSLTPPWTGTVLKAFF.

The genes are TRBV4-3 and TRBJ2-7, with D maybe TRBD1 (6 bases). CDR1 is LGHNA and CDR2 is YSLEER in the germline V gene. The CDR3 is 13 residues long. Trimming took 5 bases from V and 1 from J, leaving 9 bases between them. The DNA of the CDR3 is TGCGCCAGCAGCATAGACAGGTCCTACGAGCAGTACTTC. Its translation: CASSIDRSYEQYF.

This chain connects TRBV9 to TRBJ2-1; tentatively, D is TRBD1 (5 bases). V was pared by 0 bases and J by 2 bases, with 12 bases between. This CDR3 has 16 residues. Germline V gene data show CDR1 as SGDLS and CDR2 as YYNGEE. In DNA, the CDR3 is TGTGCCAGCAGCGTAGATACAGGCCTGACCTACAATGAGCAGTTCTTC. Its translation: CASSVDTGLTYNEQFF.

V gene TRBV6-5 combines with J gene TRBJ2-7; TRBD1 aligns across 7 bases. CDR1 and CDR2 from the germline V gene are MNHEY and SVGAGI. This CDR3 region has 12 residues. The V segment lost 7 bases and the J segment 1 base; nucleotides outside the gene matches: 1. CDR3 coding DNA: TGTGCCAGCACACAGGGGTCCTACGAGCAGTACTTC. Protein product: CASTQGSYEQYF.

This chain links TRBV13 with TRBJ1-4; 7 nucleotides line up with TRBD1. V lost 5 bases, J lost 5 bases, and 8 bases stayed unmatched. Germline V gene lookup returns CDR1 PRHDT and CDR2 FYEKMQ (reference sequence). The CDR3 runs 15 residues. CDR3 region: CASSPRGQRNEKLFF. The CDR3 DNA is TGTGCCAGCAGCCCTAGGGGACAGAGAAATGAAAAACTGTTTTTT.

The CDR3, as DNA: TGTGCCAGCTACCCCCGGACTAGCGGCTACAATGAGCAGTTCTTC. Its protein is CASYPRTSGYNEQFF. The V call is TRBV27, the J call TRBJ2-1; 10 bases match TRBD2. Germline CDR1 is MNHEY and CDR2 is SMNVEV (reference sequence). CDR3 size: 15 residues. With 8 bases clipped from V and 3 bases from J, the junction kept 7 bases outside the gene matches.

V is TRBV5-1 and J is TRBJ2-2; 10 bases are a match to TRBD1. Germline CDR1 reads SGHRS; CDR2 reads YFSETQ. The ends lost 5 bases at V and 4 bases at J; junction bases unmatched: 5. This CDR3 has 15 residues. CDR3 amino acids: CASRPGQGGTGELFF. Here the CDR3 DNA reads TGCGCCAGCAGACCAGGACAGGGGGGCACCGGGGAGCTGTTTTTT.

This clone turned up a few times. The chain carries TRBV28 and TRBJ1-6, with D unresolved. V gave up 4 bases and J gave up 7 bases, with 14 bases separating them. Germline V gene lookup returns CDR1 MDHEN and CDR2 SYDVKM. The CDR3 is made up of 15 amino acids. CDR3 in amino acids: CASSSYLRVNSPLHF. The CDR3 DNA follows: TGTGCCAGCAGTTCTTACCTCCGGGTAAATTCACCCCTCCACTTT.

This clone was counted a single time. The sample contains more than one DNA sequence encoding this CDR3. V is TRBV18 and J is TRBJ2-7; D is ambiguous. Trimming left V 0 bases short and J 0 bases short, with 3 bases between. There are 13 residues in the CDR3. Germline CDR1 reads KGHSH; CDR2 reads LQKENI. CDR3 protein: CASSPPSSYEQYF. As DNA, the CDR3 is TGTGCCAGCTCACCACCCAGCTCCTACGAGCAGTACTTC.

The chain carries TRBV6-5 and TRBJ1-2; D might be TRBD1 (6 bases). CDR1 is MNHEY, CDR2 SVGAGI, per germline. The CDR3 has 14 residues. Between the trimmed V and J ends, which lost 7 bases and 2 bases, there was a span of 14 bases. CDR3 nucleotides: TGTGCCAGCACCCGGGGGGGGCCGAACTATGGCTACACCTTC. Its translation: CASTRGGPNYGYTF.

This sequence joins TRBV5-6 and TRBJ1-2, with D maybe TRBD1 (6 bases). The CDR3 loop spans 12 amino acids. Germline CDR1 and CDR2: SGHDT and YYEEEE. Trimming took 4 bases from V and 3 from J, leaving 7 bases between them. The CDR3 protein is CASSRTDYGYTF. The CDR3 DNA reads as TGTGCCAGCAGCCGGACAGACTATGGCTACACCTTC.

V usage is TRBV12-5 and J usage is TRBJ2-3; TRBD2 matches 14 bases. Germline V gene data show CDR1 as LGHNT and CDR2 as FRNRAP. J lost 0 bases, V lost 4 bases, and 3 bases had no gene match. The CDR3 is 17 residues long. CDR3 nucleotide sequence: TGTGCTAGTGGTTCTAGGACTAGCGGGAGGAGCACAGATACGCAGTATTTT. Protein sequence: CASGSRTSGRSTDTQYF.

The gene calls are TRBV29-1 and TRBJ1-2; tentative D call: TRBD1 (5 bases). The CDR3 has 13 residues. V was trimmed by 0 bases and J by 4 bases, leaving 9 bases between them. Per the germline V gene, CDR1 is SQVTM and CDR2 is ANQGSEA. Here the CDR3 DNA reads TGCAGCGTTGAAGATCGGGGGGTCTATGGCTACACCTTC. It is translated as CSVEDRGVYGYTF.

The chain employs TRBV18 and TRBJ1-6; tentative D call: TRBD1 (5 bases). Germline V CDR1 and CDR2: KGHSH, LQKENI. V was clipped by 6 bases and J by 0 bases, with 18 bases between them. The CDR3 totals 18 residues. This CDR3 reads CASSPLGDSSSYNSPLHF. DNA of the CDR3: TGTGCCAGCTCCCCCCTTGGGGACTCAAGCTCCTATAATTCACCCCTCCACTTT.

This chain uses TRBV5-4 with TRBJ2-2; D is undetermined. Germline loops: CDR1 SGHNT, CDR2 YYREEE (reference sequence). This CDR3 comprises 18 residues. Trimming stripped 4 bases from V and 0 bases from J, with 19 bases between. The CDR3 sequence is CASSGSIDTLPNTGELFF. The CDR3 DNA follows: TGTGCCAGCAGCGGAAGTATTGACACTTTACCGAACACCGGGGAGCTGTTTTTT.

The chain recombines TRBV9 with TRBJ1-2; D gene ambiguous. The CDR3 is 15 amino acids. Germline V CDR1 and CDR2: SGDLS, YYNGEE. With 0 bases removed from V and 6 bases from J, the gap between germline ends came to 15 bases. This chain's CDR3 is CASSVGIFGENGYTF. The CDR3 region has the DNA TGTGCCAGCAGCGTAGGCATTTTCGGGGAGAATGGCTACACCTTC.

The gene calls are TRBV5-6 and TRBJ1-1, with D perhaps matching TRBD1 (5 bases). Trimming removed 7 bases from V and 5 bases from J, with 18 bases in between. The CDR3 is 14 residues long. Per germline, CDR1 SGHDT and CDR2 YYEEEE. The CDR3 spells CASHDPGVVTEAFF. Written as DNA, the CDR3 is TGTGCCAGCCACGACCCGGGGGTTGTTACTGAAGCTTTCTTT.

This chain connects TRBV27 to TRBJ1-1; no reliable D call. The V end was cut by 6 bases, the J end by 0 bases, with 8 bases between. The CDR3 totals 13 residues. Germline CDR1 reads MNHEY; CDR2 reads SMNVEV (reference sequence). The CDR3 here is CASSWSVNTEAFF. The CDR3 bases are TGTGCCAGCAGCTGGAGCGTGAACACTGAAGCTTTCTTT.